This T cell receptor beta chain was sequenced in a study of T cells in Graves' hyperthyroidism and ophthalmopathy. Graves' hyperthyroidism is called stable when ophthalmopathy does not progress within 18 months. This clonotype has just a few counts. Germline V gene data show CDR1 as SEHNR and CDR2 as FQNEAQ (reference sequence). The ends were cut back, 1 base at V and 7 bases at J, with 14 bases in the middle. The CDR3 sequence is 15 residues long. It was RNA transcripts that yielded the amplified TCR beta CDR3 regions. HTBI primers were used for first-round RT-PCR of the TCR CDR3. In TCRdb, the multiplex PCR reads were re-called with MiXCR into one record per CDR3 protein. The data hold about 500,000 distinct CDR3 sequences, with approximately 15% observed a single time.

The sample comprised blood. The chain is built from TRBV7-9 and TRBJ2-1; D is ambiguous. The TCR comes from a young woman with Graves' hyperthyroidism. The CDR3 DNA is TGTGCCAGCAGCTTAGTGGAAGGGCGTAGGAATGAGCAGTTCTTC. Translation: CASSLVEGRRNEQFF.